This T cell receptor (beta chain) was found in a study of OX40 agonist ivuxolimab in advanced cancers. Per the germline V gene, CDR1 is MGHRA and CDR2 is YSYEKL. The junction had 9 bases not matched to a gene; V was cut back by 3 bases and J by 1 base. The CDR3 is 17 residues long. TCRdb's table, derived via immunoSEQ multiplex PCR, lists solely in-frame clones and lacks some. The profile shows more than 60,000 clones, roughly nine tenths of them singletons. The TCR comes from an adult with an advanced solid tumor such as melanoma, head and neck, liver or kidney cancer. The chain links TRBV4-1 to TRBJ1-2; TRBD1 matches at 9 bases. The sequencing used CD4+ or CD8+ T cells sorted from blood, collected in a trial of the OX40 agonist ivuxolimab. CDR3 sequence (DNA): TGCGCCAGCAGCCAGACTCCGGGACAGGGAATTAACTATGGCTACACCTTC. Protein: CASSQTPGQGINYGYTF.